The entry below gives a single T cell receptor (beta chain) sequence along with its context. The antigen it recognizes is unknown. Base qualities are not provided; no much larger clone lies one nucleotide away. The data are from a study of blood T cell repertoires in COVID-19 (dated by TCRdb to the early 2020s). The study in broad terms: The collaborator samples originated in the United States, Italy and Spain and spanned the acute and convalescent phases of COVID-19. The prospective study material was composed of cDNA or gDNA derived from T cells, B-cell-depleted T cells, or PBMCs. The dataset comprised deeply sampled blood TCRbeta repertoires from subjects exposed to, actively infected with, or recovered from COVID-19. The repertoires were made available in a free public database intended to serve as a resource for research on the immune response to SARS-CoV-2. The samples were drawn from the first 160 participants of the ongoing ImmuneRACE study and from over a thousand subjects provided by 6 global collaborators. Nearly every sample came with metadata listing a de-identified subject ID, COVID-19 status, age in years and sex. Where available, HLA class I and class II types were obtained from metadata supplied by the sample provider rather than from assay-based typing.

TCRbeta CDR3 regions were amplified from genomic DNA by means of the immunoSEQ Assay, a bias-controlled multiplex PCR. In the source study's methods: Nucleated cell counts per sample were estimated from amplification of reference gene primers within the assay. To quantify the absolute abundance of each unique TCRbeta CDR3 rearrangement, sequence reads were collapsed and filtered. For each sample, productive Simpson clonality was calculated as the square root of Simpson's diversity index across productive rearrangements. TCRdb holds this immuneACCESS table with in-frame rearrangements only. Some clones are missing; in checked studies, unresolved V genes explain under half, and the rest has no known cause. D and trimming come from the DNA, and the V and J calls and clone size come from that table. The table for this sample lists some 290,000 clones; around 92% of them were counted only once. Around 10% of the sample comes from the top ten.

One collaborating source in Seattle enrolled patients during active infection and followed them longitudinally through the course of disease. Each collaborating institution followed its own protocols to collect whole blood in K2EDTA tubes. Collaborator samples were shipped for TCRbeta analysis as frozen whole blood, isolated PBMCs, or DNA extracted from either sample type. General study outcomes and caveats: Clinical and demographic metadata were provided uncurated, with the amount varying by source and participant.

The sample consisted of peripheral blood. This clonotype was sampled from a woman aged 25 to 39 with COVID-19, enrolled during active disease.

This receptor carries the CDR3 CASAVRVNYGYTF. The DNA is TGTGCCAGCGCCGTCAGGGTCAACTATGGCTACACCTTC. This sequence uses TRBV6-5 and TRBJ1-2, and TRBD1 may be the D gene, going by 5 matching bases. The germline ends are 12 bases apart after V is trimmed by 8 bases and J by 2 bases. Including cysteine and phenylalanine, the CDR3 has 13 amino acids. Just CDR3 DNA is preserved here, 39 bases in frame from base 1. The germline V gene provides CDR1 MNHEY and CDR2 SVGAGI.